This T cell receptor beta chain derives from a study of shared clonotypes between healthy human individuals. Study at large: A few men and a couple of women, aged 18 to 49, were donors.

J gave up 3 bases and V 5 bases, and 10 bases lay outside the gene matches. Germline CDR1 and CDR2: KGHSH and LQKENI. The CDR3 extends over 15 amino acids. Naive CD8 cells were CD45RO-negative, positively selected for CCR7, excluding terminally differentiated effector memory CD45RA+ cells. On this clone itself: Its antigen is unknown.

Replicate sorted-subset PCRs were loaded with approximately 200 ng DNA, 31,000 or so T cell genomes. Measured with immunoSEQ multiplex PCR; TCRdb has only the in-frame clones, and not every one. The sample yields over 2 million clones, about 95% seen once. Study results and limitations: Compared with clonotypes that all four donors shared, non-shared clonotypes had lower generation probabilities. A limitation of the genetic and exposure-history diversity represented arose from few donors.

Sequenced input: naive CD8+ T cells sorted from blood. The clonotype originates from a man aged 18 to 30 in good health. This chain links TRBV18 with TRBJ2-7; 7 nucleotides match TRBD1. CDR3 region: CASSALQTGFYEQYF. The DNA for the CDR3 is TGTGCCAGCTCAGCTCTCCAGACAGGGTTCTACGAGCAGTACTTC.